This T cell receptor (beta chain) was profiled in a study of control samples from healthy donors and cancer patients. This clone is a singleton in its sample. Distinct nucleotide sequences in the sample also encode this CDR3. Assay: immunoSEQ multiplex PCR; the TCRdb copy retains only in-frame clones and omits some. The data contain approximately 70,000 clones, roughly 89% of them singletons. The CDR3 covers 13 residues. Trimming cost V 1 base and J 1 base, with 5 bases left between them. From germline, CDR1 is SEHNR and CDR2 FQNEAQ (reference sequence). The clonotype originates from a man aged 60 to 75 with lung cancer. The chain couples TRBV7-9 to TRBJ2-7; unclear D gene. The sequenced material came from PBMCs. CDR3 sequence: CASSLVWSYEQYF. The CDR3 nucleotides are TGTGCCAGCAGCTTAGTGTGGTCCTACGAGCAGTACTTC.